The sequence of this TCR beta chain was determined in a study of CD8 T cells in Susac syndrome. An amount of RNA that ranged from roughly 0.5 to 1 ug was reverse transcribed with random hexamers. Coverage of TCR beta CDR3 amplification by immunoSEQ multiplex PCR extended to 54 Vbeta and 13 Jbeta. TCRdb independently ran MiXCR on the immunoSEQ multiplex PCR reads; one entry per CDR3 protein. The sample lists roughly 100,000 distinct CDR3 sequences; 85% to 95% were seen once. The V end lost 5 bases, the J end lost 4 bases, and 14 bases lay between the germline ends. Germline V gene sequence: CDR1 WSHSY, CDR2 SAAADI. The CDR3 has 14 amino acids. Sequencing of TCR beta drew on CD8+ and CD4+ T cells from blood. CD8+ and CD4+ T cells were negatively isolated; TEMRA cells were FACS-enriched. Study findings and constraints: There was no clonal expansion in the CD4+ T cell repertoires of Susac syndrome.

A remark on this clonotype: The antigen is unknown.

Sequencing was done on a sample of CD4+ T cells from PBMCs. This receptor was obtained from a human donor with Susac syndrome. The V call is TRBV10-2, the J call TRBJ1-1, with a weak D call TRBD1 (6 bases). The CDR3 coding sequence is TGCGCCAGCAGTTTGGGGGCGCAGGGCACTGAAGCTTTCTTT. This translates into CASSLGAQGTEAFF.